This is a list of T cell receptor beta chains from one sample in a study of early stage breast cancer tumors. Method: immunoSEQ multiplex PCR; TCRdb's copy keeps in-frame clones and lacks some. The sample carries some 8,100 clones, 77% recorded once. The sample taken for sequencing was normal breast tissue next to the tumor. These receptors all come from a person in their 60s with breast cancer. Each CDR3 is given with its conserved first and last residue. Fields, in order: clone size, V gene, J gene, D gene, CDR3 DNA, CDR3 protein. D genes are given only for firm matches. Clone size is shown for a subset of rows, as once, few, many or a class of expanded clone.

-	TRBV7-9	TRBJ2-2	-	TGTGCCAGCAGCTTTCTAGGCGGGGAACGTACCGGGGAGCTGTTTTTT	CASSFLGGERTGELFF
-	TRBV7-9	TRBJ2-3	-	TGTGCCAGCAGCCTTTGGAAAGATACGCAGTATTTT	CASSLWKDTQYF
few	TRBV19	TRBJ1-6	-	TGTGCCAGTCGAGGTTGGAGCTCCTATAATTCACCCCTCCACTTT	CASRGWSSYNSPLHF
few	TRBV5-4	TRBJ1-6	-	TGTGCCAGCAGAGTGCAGCCCAACTATAATTCACCCCTCCACTTT	CASRVQPNYNSPLHF
-	TRBV7-9	TRBJ2-5	-	TGTGCCAGCAGCCCCTCCCCCGGCCTTCAAGAGACCCAGTACTTC	CASSPSPGLQETQYF
-	TRBV27	TRBJ2-1	TRBD2	TGTGCCAGCAGTTTATTGAGCGGGGGGGCCATTAATGAGCAGTTCTTC	CASSLLSGGAINEQFF
-	TRBV6-4	TRBJ2-1	TRBD1	TGTGCCAGCAGTGACAGGGGGCGAGCATTGTTCTTC	CASSDRGRALFF
medium-sized	TRBV4-1	TRBJ1-5	TRBD1	TGCGCCAGCAGCCAGGGACAGGACAGGCGGCCCCAGCATTTT	CASSQGQDRRPQHF
-	TRBV6-4	TRBJ1-2	-	TGTGCCAGCAGCAGCACAGAGGGAGCAGGCTACACCTTC	CASSSTEGAGYTF
once	TRBV27	TRBJ2-1	-	TGTGCCAGCAGACCTCTTCCGGGGGGCCGGAATGAGCAGTTCTTC	CASRPLPGGRNEQFF
once	TRBV6-5	TRBJ2-7	-	TGTGCCAGCAGTTTTGGGGTTTACGAGCAGTACTTC	CASSFGVYEQYF
-	TRBV2	TRBJ2-7	-	TGTGCCAGCGGAAAGAGGGGCAGAACCTACGAGCAGTACTTC	CASGKRGRTYEQYF
few	TRBV7-3	TRBJ2-7	-	TGTGCCAGCAGCTCAGACCCGGGGGGCCCCGCGTACTTC	CASSSDPGGPAYF
-	TRBV19	TRBJ1-3	-	TGTGCCAGTAGTATGGGGGGATACCGCTCTGGAAACACCATATATTTT	CASSMGGYRSGNTIYF
few	TRBV5-6	TRBJ2-1	-	TGTGCCAGCAGCTTGGAAGCGGGCTCCGGTTATGAGCAGTTCTTC	CASSLEAGSGYEQFF
-	TRBV9	TRBJ1-6	-	TGTGCCAGCAGCCAAGGGGCAGCCGCCAATTCACCCCTCCACTTT	CASSQGAAANSPLHF
-	TRBV19	TRBJ1-2	TRBD1	TGTGCCAGTAGTATTCGGGGACAGGGGGCGCCATCAGGCTACACCTTC	CASSIRGQGAPSGYTF
medium-sized	TRBV11-3	TRBJ2-1	TRBD2	TGTGCCAGCAGCTTAGGGACTAGCGGGAGTAATGAGCAGTTCTTC	CASSLGTSGSNEQFF
-	TRBV28	TRBJ1-1	-	TGTGCCAGCAATTCGTGGGCCACGAACACTGAAGCTTTCTTT	CASNSWATNTEAFF
once	TRBV27	TRBJ1-1	-	TGTGCCAGCAGACCGGAACGGTGGGACACTGAAGCTTTCTTT	CASRPERWDTEAFF
-	TRBV5-6	TRBJ2-5	TRBD1	TGTGCCAGCAGCCCTCGACAGGGCCAAGAGACCCAGTACTTC	CASSPRQGQETQYF
-	TRBV28	TRBJ1-5	TRBD1	TGTGCCAGCAGCTCACAGGGGGCGGAAATTCAGCCCCAGCATTTT	CASSSQGAEIQPQHF
-	TRBV27	TRBJ1-4	-	TGTGCCAGCAGTTTACGGGCGAATGAAAAACTGTTTTTT	CASSLRANEKLFF
-	TRBV9	TRBJ2-5	TRBD2	TGTGCCAGCAGCGCGGGACTAGCTCAAGTAGGGACCCAGTACTTC	CASSAGLAQVGTQYF
-	TRBV6-6	TRBJ1-6	TRBD1	TGTGCCAGCAGCACGGGACAGGGGGCTTCACCCCTCCACTTT	CASSTGQGASPLHF
-	TRBV19	TRBJ2-1	-	TGTGCCAGTAGTATAGATAAAAGCACAACGACGTACAATGAGCAGTTCTTC	CASSIDKSTTTYNEQFF
-	TRBV27	TRBJ1-5	-	TGTGCCAGCTCCCCGCGCAGCCGACCCCGGGGCAATCAGCCCCAGCATTTT	CASSPRSRPRGNQPQHF
-	TRBV5-1	TRBJ1-1	TRBD1	TGCGCCAGCAGCTTGGAGATCAGGGGGTGGGCAGCTTTCTTT	CASSLEIRGWAAFF
large	TRBV7-2	TRBJ2-7	TRBD1	TGTGCCAGCAGCTTAGACGGGACAGGGTTCACCTACGAGCAGTACTTC	CASSLDGTGFTYEQYF
-	TRBV11-2	TRBJ1-4	-	TGTGCCAGCAGCCCACCGGACCTGAGCCCGCAAAAACTGTTTTTT	CASSPPDLSPQKLFF
-	TRBV30	TRBJ1-2	TRBD1	TGTGCCCGGAGTTACAGGGGCCTCGACCATGGCTACACCTTC	CARSYRGLDHGYTF
-	TRBV19	TRBJ2-5	-	TGTGCCAGTAGCCGGGAAGAGACCCAGTACTTC	CASSREETQYF
-	TRBV10-3	TRBJ2-7	TRBD1	TGTGCCATCAGTGCCGGGACAGGGACCTACGAGCAGTACTTC	CAISAGTGTYEQYF
-	TRBV19	TRBJ2-3	TRBD2	TGTGCCAGTAGTCCTACCGCGAGTTCTAGCGGGAGGAGTAACACAGATACGCAGTATTTT	CASSPTASSSGRSNTDTQYF
-	TRBV28	TRBJ1-2	-	TGTGCCAGCAGTTTTCAACCCTATGGCTACACCTTC	CASSFQPYGYTF
-	TRBV9	TRBJ2-1	-	TGTGCCAGCGCGGCCTACAATGAGCAGTTCTTC	CASAAYNEQFF
-	TRBV19	TRBJ2-1	TRBD2	TGTGCCAGTAGTACCTCTAGCGGGACTCACTACAATGAGCAGTTCTTC	CASSTSSGTHYNEQFF
-	TRBV7-9	TRBJ2-3	TRBD2	TGTGCCAGCAGCTATCCCCGACTAGCCGGTAGCACAGATACGCAGTATTTT	CASSYPRLAGSTDTQYF
few	TRBV11-3	TRBJ2-7	TRBD1	TGTGCCAGCAGCTTTCCCGCCGGGACAGGGACCTACGAGCAGTACTTC	CASSFPAGTGTYEQYF
-	TRBV7-6	TRBJ2-7	-	TGTGCCAGCAGCTTAGGGGGTCCCTTGTCCGAGCAGTACTTC	CASSLGGPLSEQYF
-	TRBV5-1	TRBJ2-3	-	TGCGCCAGCAGCTTGGGGGCCTACACAGATACGCAGTATTTT	CASSLGAYTDTQYF
-	TRBV19	TRBJ2-2	TRBD2	TGTGCCAGTATTGGGACTAGCGGGAGGGGGGGAGCCGGGGAGCTGTTTTTT	CASIGTSGRGGAGELFF